This T cell receptor (beta chain) came from a study of blood T cell repertoires in COVID-19. Looking at the study overall: Sites in the United States, Italy and Spain provided acute and convalescent COVID-19 samples. T cells, B-cell-depleted T cells, or PBMCs supplied cDNA or gDNA.

Source study methods: The assay estimated nucleated cells by amplifying reference gene primers. Using immunoSEQ multiplex PCR, the repertoire was profiled, and TCRdb retains in-frame clones only, with some absent. The DNA was the basis for D and trimming; V, J and clone size are from that table. This repertoire shows 250,000 to 350,000 clones, 65% to 85% found once; its top ten account for about 15%. This clone was counted only a few times. With 5 bases clipped from V and 8 bases from J, the junction kept 10 bases outside the gene matches. The germline V gene encodes CDR1 MNHEY and CDR2 SVGEGT. The CDR3 has 15 amino acids.

The sequencing input was peripheral blood. The chain joins TRBV6-2 or TRBV6-3 to TRBJ2-1, with 9 bases fitting TRBD2. This TCR was sampled from a person aged 65 to 85 with COVID-19, enrolled during active disease. CDR3 coding DNA: TGTGCCAGCAGTGACATGCGCGGGGGGGCCGATGAGCAGTTCTTC. Its translation: CASSDMRGGADEQFF.